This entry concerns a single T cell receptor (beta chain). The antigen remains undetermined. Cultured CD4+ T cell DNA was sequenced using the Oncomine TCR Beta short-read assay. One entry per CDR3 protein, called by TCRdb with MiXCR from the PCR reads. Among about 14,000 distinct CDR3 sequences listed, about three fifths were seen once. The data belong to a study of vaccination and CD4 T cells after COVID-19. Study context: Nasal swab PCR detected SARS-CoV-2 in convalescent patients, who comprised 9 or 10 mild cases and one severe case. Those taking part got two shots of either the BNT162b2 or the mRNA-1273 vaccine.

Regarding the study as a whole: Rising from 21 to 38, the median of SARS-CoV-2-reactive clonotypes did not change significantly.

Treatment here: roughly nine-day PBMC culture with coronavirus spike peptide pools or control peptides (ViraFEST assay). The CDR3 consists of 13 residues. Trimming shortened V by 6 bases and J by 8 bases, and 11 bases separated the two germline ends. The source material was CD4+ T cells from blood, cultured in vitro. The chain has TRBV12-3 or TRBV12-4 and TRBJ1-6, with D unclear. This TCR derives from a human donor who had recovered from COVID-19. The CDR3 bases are TGTGCCAGCAGCTATACTTTTGATTCACCCCTCCACTTT. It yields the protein CASSYTFDSPLHF.